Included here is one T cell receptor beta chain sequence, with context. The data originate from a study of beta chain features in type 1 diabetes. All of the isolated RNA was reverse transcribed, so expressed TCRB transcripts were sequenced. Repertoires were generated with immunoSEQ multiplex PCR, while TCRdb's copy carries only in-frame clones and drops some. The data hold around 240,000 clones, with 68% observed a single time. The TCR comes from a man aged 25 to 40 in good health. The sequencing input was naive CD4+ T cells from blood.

The CDR3 DNA is TGTGCCACCAGCAGAGAGCCCCAGAGCGTCGGGGGGCAGTTCTTC. Amino acid sequence: CATSREPQSVGGQFF. The chain recombines TRBV15 with TRBJ2-1; D might be TRBD2 (6 bases). Trimming took off 0 bases at V and 12 bases at J, with 18 bases between the two ends. Germline V gives CDR1 LNHNV, CDR2 YYDKDF (reference sequence). This CDR3 contains 15 residues.